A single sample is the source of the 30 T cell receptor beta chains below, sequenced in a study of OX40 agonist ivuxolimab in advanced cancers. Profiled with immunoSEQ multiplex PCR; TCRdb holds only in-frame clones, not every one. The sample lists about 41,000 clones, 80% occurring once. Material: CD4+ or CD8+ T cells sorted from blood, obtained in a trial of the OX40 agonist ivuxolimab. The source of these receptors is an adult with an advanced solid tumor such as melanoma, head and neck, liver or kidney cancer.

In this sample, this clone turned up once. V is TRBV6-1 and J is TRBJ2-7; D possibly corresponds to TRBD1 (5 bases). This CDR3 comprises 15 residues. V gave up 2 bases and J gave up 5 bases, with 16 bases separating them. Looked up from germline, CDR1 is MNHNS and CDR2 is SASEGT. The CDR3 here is CASSEILQGRNEQYF. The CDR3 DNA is TGTGCCAGCAGTGAAATACTTCAGGGCCGGAACGAGCAGTACTTC.

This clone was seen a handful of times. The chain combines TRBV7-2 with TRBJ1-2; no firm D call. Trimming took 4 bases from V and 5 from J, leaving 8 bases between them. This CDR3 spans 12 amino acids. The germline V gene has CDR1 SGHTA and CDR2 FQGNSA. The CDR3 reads CASSSNPYGYTF. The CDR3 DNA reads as TGTGCCAGCAGCTCGAACCCATATGGCTACACCTTC.

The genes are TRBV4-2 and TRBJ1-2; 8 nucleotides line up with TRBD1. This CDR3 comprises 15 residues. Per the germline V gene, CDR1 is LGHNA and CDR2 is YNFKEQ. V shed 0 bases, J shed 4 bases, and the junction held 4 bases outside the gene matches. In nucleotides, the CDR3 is TGTGCCAGCAGCCAAGAGCGGACAGGGCCCTATGGCTACACCTTC. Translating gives CASSQERTGPYGYTF.

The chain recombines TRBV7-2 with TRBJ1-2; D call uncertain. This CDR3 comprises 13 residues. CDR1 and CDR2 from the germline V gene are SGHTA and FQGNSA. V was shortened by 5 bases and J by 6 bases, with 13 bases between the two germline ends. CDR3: CASSPELQDGYTF. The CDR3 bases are TGTGCCAGCAGCCCGGAGTTGCAGGATGGCTACACCTTC.

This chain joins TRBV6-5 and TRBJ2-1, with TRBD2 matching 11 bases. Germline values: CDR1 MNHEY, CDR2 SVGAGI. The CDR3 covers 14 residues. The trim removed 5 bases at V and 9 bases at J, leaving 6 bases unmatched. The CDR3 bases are TGTGCCAGCAGTCGAAAGCTAGCGGGAGGTGAGCAGTTCTTC. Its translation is CASSRKLAGGEQFF.

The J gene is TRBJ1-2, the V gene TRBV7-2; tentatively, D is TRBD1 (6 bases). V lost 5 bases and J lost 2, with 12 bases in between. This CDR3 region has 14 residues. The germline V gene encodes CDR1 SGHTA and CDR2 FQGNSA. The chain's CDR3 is CASSPRRGNYGYTF. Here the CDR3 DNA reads TGTGCCAGCAGCCCACGGAGGGGGAACTATGGCTACACCTTC.

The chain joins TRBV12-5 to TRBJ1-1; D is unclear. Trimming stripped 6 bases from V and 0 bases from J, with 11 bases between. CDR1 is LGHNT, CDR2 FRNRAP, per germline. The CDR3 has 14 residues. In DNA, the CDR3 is TGTGCTAGTGGGCCACACGCCATGAACACTGAAGCTTTCTTT. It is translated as CASGPHAMNTEAFF.

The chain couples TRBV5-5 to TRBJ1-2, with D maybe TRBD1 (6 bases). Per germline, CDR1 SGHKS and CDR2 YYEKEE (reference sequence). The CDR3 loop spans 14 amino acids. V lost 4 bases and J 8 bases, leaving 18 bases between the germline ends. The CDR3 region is CASSPGTLLSGYTF. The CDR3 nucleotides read TGTGCCAGCAGCCCCGGGACATTACTTTCGGGCTACACCTTC.

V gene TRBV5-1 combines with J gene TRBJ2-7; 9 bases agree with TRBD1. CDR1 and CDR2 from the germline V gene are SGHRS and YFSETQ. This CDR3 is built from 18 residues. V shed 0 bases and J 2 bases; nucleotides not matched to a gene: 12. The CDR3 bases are TGCGCCAGCAGCTTGGGGGTCAAAGGGACAGGGCTTCCCTACGAGCAGTACTTC. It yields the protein CASSLGVKGTGLPYEQYF.

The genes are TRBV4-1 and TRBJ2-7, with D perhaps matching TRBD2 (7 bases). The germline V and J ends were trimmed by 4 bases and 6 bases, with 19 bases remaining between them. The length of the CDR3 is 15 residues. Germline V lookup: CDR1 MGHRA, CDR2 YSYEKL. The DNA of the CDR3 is TGCGCCAGCAGCCGGGAGGGGACATTGCCCTCCGAGCAGTACTTC. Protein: CASSREGTLPSEQYF.

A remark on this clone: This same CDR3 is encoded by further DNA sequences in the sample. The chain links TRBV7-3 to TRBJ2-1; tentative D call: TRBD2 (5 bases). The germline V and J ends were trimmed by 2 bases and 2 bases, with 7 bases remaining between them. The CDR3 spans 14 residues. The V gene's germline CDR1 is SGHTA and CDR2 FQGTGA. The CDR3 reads CASSLAGTYNEQFF. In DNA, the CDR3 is TGTGCCAGCAGCTTAGCGGGTACCTACAATGAGCAGTTCTTC.

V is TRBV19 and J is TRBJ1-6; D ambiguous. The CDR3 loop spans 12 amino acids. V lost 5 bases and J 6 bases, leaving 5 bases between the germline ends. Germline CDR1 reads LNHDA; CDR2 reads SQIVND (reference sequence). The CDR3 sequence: CASSRLNSPLHF. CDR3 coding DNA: TGTGCCAGTAGTCGACTTAATTCACCCCTCCACTTT.

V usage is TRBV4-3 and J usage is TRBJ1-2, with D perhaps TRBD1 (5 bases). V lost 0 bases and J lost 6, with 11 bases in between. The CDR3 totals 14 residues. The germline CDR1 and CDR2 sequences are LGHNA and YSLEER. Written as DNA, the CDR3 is TGCGCCAGCAGCCAAGATCAGGGAAGGGATGGCTACACCTTC. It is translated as CASSQDQGRDGYTF.

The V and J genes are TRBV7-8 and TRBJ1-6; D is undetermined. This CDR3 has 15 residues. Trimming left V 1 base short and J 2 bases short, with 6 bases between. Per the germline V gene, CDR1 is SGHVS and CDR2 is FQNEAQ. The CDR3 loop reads CASSLGGTYNSPLHF. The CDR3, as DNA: TGTGCCAGCAGCTTAGGAGGAACCTATAATTCACCCCTCCACTTT.

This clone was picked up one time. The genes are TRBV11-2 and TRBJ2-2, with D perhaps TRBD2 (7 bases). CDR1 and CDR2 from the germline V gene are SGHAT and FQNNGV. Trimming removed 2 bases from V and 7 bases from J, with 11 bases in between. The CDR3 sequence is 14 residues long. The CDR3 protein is CASSLRGADGELFF. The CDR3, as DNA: TGTGCCAGCAGCTTACGGGGGGCGGACGGGGAGCTGTTTTTT.

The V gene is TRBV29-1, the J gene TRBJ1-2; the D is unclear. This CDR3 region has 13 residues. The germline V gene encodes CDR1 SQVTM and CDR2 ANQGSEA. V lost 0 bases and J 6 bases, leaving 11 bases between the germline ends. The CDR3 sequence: CSVEDNNIDGYTF. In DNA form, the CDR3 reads TGCAGCGTTGAAGATAATAACATAGATGGCTACACCTTC. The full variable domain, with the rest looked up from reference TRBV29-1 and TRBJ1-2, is SAVISQKPSRDICQRGTSLTIQCQVDSQVTMMFWYRQQPGQSLTLIATANQGSEATYESGFVIDKFPISRPNLTFSTLTVSNMSPEDSSIYLCSVEDNNIDGYTFGSGTRLTVV.

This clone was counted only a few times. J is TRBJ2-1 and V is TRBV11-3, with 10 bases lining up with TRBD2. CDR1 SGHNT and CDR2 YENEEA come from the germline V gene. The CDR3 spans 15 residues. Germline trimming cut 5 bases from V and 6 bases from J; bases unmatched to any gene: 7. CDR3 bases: TGTGCCAGCAGCCCCAGAGCGGGAGGGTTCAATGAGCAGTTCTTC. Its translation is CASSPRAGGFNEQFF.

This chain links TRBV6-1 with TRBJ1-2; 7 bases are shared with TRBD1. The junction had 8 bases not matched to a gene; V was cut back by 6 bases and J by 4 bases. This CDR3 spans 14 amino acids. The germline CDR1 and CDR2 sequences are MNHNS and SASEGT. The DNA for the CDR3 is TGTGCCAGCAGAGGGGGCAGAGGGATCTATGGCTACACCTTC. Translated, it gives CASRGGRGIYGYTF.

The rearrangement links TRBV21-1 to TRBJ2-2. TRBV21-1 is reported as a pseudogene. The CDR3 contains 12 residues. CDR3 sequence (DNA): TGTGCCAGCAGCGCGAACACCGGGGAGCTGTTTTTT. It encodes CASSANTGELFF.

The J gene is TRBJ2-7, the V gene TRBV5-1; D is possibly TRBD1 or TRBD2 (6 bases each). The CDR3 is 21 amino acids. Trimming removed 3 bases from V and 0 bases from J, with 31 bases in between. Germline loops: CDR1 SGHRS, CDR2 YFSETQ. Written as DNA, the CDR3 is TGCGCCAGCAGCTCTATGGGGGGAATAGGGTCCCGGGACACGTTCTCCTACGAGCAGTACTTC. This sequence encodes CASSSMGGIGSRDTFSYEQYF.

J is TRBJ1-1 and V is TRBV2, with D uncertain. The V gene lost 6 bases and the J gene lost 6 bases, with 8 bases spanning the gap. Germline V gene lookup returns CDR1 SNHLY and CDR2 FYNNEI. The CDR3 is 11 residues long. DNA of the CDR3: TGTGCCAGCAGGTTGCGCCCTGAAGCTTTCTTT. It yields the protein CASRLRPEAFF.

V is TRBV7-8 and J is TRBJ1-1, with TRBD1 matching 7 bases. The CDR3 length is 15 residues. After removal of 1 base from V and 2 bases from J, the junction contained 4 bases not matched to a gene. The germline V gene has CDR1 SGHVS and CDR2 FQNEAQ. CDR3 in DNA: TGTGCCAGCAGCTTAGACAGGGGCGACAACACTGAAGCTTTCTTT. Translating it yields CASSLDRGDNTEAFF.

CDR3 in DNA: TGCGCCAGCAGCTTGTCGTCGGAGGTCTACAATGAGCAGTTCTTC. It specifies CASSLSSEVYNEQFF. The rearrangement links TRBV5-1 to TRBJ2-1; D might be TRBD2 (5 bases). The V gene lost 1 base and the J gene lost 3 bases, with 11 bases spanning the gap. The CDR3 sequence is 15 residues long. Germline-derived CDR1 and CDR2 are SGHRS and YFSETQ.

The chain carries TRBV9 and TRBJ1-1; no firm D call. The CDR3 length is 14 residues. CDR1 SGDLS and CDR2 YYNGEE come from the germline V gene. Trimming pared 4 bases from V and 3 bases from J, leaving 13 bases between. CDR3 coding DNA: TGTGCCAGCAGCCCCGGCCTGGGTTACACTGAAGCTTTCTTT. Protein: CASSPGLGYTEAFF.

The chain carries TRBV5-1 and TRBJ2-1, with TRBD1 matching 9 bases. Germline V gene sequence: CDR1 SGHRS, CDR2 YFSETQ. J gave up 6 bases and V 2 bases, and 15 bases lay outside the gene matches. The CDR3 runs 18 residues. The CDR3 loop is CASSFGDRALLASNEQFF. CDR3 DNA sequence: TGCGCCAGCAGCTTCGGGGACAGGGCGCTCCTAGCGAGCAATGAGCAGTTCTTC.

CDR3: CASSLDWNTQYF. CDR3 coding DNA: TGTGCCAGCAGCTTAGACTGGAATACGCAGTATTTT. The chain has TRBV11-3 and TRBJ2-3; D not certain. V lost 0 bases and J 7 bases, leaving 5 bases between the germline ends. The CDR3 length is 12 residues. Per the germline V gene, CDR1 is SGHNT and CDR2 is YENEEA. Looking up the rest from reference TRBV11-3 and TRBJ2-3 gives the full variable domain: EAGVVQSPRYKIIEKKQPVAFWCNPISGHNTLYWYLQNLGQGPELLIRYENEEAVDDSQLPKDRFSAERLKGVDSTLKIQPAELGDSAVYLCASSLDWNTQYFGPGTRLTVL.

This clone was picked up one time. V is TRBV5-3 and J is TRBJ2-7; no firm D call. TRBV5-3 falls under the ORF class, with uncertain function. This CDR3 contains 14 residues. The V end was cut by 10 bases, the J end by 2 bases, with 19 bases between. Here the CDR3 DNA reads TGTGCCCCCCTAGGAGTCCCGGAGCCCTACGAGCAGTACTTC. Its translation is CAPLGVPEPYEQYF.

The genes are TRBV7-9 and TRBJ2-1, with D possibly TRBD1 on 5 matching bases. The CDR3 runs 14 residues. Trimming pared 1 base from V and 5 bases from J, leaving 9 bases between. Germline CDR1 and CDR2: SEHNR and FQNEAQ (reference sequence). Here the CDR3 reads CASSLGQTNNEQFF. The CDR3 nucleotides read TGTGCCAGCAGCTTAGGACAGACAAACAATGAGCAGTTCTTC.

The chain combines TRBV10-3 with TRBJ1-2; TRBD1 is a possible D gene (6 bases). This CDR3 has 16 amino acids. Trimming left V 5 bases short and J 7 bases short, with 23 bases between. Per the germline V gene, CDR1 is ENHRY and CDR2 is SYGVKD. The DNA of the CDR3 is TGTGCCATCAGTACGACAGGTGTTGGGGAATTGGGTGGCTACACCTTC. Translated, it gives CAISTTGVGELGGYTF.

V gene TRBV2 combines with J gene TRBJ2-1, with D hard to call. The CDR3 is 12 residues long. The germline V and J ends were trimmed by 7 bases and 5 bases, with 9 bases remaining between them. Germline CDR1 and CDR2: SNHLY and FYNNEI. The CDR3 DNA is TGTGCCAGCACCCCTCCCGACAATGAGCAGTTCTTC. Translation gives CASTPPDNEQFF.